Below are 8 T cell receptor beta chains sequenced from a single sample in a study of cytomegalovirus exposure and HLA in healthy donors. The study ran its PCR with 60 Vbeta and 13 Jbeta primers. Generated by immunoSEQ multiplex PCR, the TCRdb table keeps only in-frame clones and is missing some. Here the sample spans some 130,000 clones, around 85% being singletons. Material for sequencing was PBMCs. The receptor source for this set is a boy under 18 in good health and CMV-seronegative.

The chain combines TRBV7-6 with TRBJ2-5, with D unresolved. Between the trimmed V and J ends, which lost 1 base and 1 base, there was a span of 13 bases. Germline V gives CDR1 SGHVS, CDR2 FNYEAQ. This CDR3 contains 16 residues. In DNA form, the CDR3 reads TGTGCCAGCAGCTTAGTCGTAAGCCAGGCCCAAGAGACCCAGTACTTC. It specifies CASSLVVSQAQETQYF. Using reference TRBV7-6 and TRBJ2-5 for the parts outside the CDR3, the full variable domain is GAGVSQSPRYKVTKRGQDVALRCDPISGHVSLYWYRQALGQGPEFLTYFNYEAQQDKSGLPNDRFSAERPEGSISTLTIQRTEQRDSAMYRCASSLVVSQAQETQYFGPGTRLLVL.

The rearrangement uses TRBV6-1 and TRBJ2-5; perhaps TRBD1 as D (6 bases). Trimming took off 3 bases at V and 5 bases at J, with 13 bases between the two ends. CDR1 is MNHNS, CDR2 SASEGT, per germline. CDR3 size: 14 residues. The CDR3 nucleotides read TGTGCCAGCAGTGAGACAGGCGGCGTGGAGACCCAGTACTTC. Translated, it gives CASSETGGVETQYF.

This sequence joins TRBV27 and TRBJ1-1, with unresolved D. The V and J ends lost 5 bases and 0 bases respectively, with 7 bases between them. Germline loops: CDR1 MNHEY, CDR2 SMNVEV (reference sequence). The CDR3 runs to 13 residues. CDR3 loop: CASSSPMNTEAFF. CDR3 coding DNA: TGTGCCAGCAGTAGCCCGATGAACACTGAAGCTTTCTTT.

V is TRBV6-4 and J is TRBJ1-5, with D hard to call. Germline V gene lookup returns CDR1 MRHNA and CDR2 SNTAGT. The V end was cut by 3 bases, the J end by 2 bases, with 14 bases between. CDR3 size: 16 residues. CDR3 loop: CASSEYSGYGNQPQHF. DNA of the CDR3: TGTGCCAGCAGTGAATACAGTGGGTACGGCAATCAGCCCCAGCATTTT.

The V call is TRBV5-1, the J call TRBJ2-7, with 7 bases fitting TRBD1. Trimming at V came to 5 bases and at J to 6 bases, leaving 11 bases not matched to a gene. This CDR3 contains 14 residues. The germline CDR1 and CDR2 sequences are SGHRS and YFSETQ. The CDR3 spells CASSLSQGWGEQYF. In DNA, the CDR3 is TGCGCCAGCAGTTTATCACAGGGGTGGGGCGAGCAGTACTTC.

CDR3 sequence reads: CASSPGTFQETQYF. Written as DNA, the CDR3 is TGTGCCAGCAGCCCCGGGACATTTCAAGAGACCCAGTACTTC. The chain joins TRBV9 to TRBJ2-5, with TRBD1 as a possible D gene (6 bases). The V and J ends lost 4 bases and 2 bases respectively, with 12 bases between them. Germline V gene sequence: CDR1 SGDLS, CDR2 YYNGEE. This CDR3 is 14 amino acids long.

The gene calls are TRBV6-5 and TRBJ1-2; possibly TRBD1 for D (5 bases). The CDR3 consists of 14 residues. Germline V gives CDR1 MNHEY, CDR2 SVGAGI. V was cut by 4 bases and J by 4 bases, with 13 bases left in between. The CDR3 loop reads CASSSPTRGYGYTF. The CDR3 region has the DNA TGTGCCAGCAGTTCCCCTACAAGGGGCTATGGCTACACCTTC.

Turning to this clone: The sample holds other DNA sequences that translate to the same CDR3. The chain links TRBV30 to TRBJ2-7, with D possibly being TRBD2 (5 bases). V was trimmed by 0 bases and J by 1 base, leaving 7 bases between them. CDR3 length: 13 amino acids. CDR1 is GTSNPN, CDR2 SVGIG, per germline (reference sequence). This chain's CDR3 is CAWSVGNSYEQYF. The CDR3, as DNA: TGTGCCTGGAGTGTCGGGAATTCCTACGAGCAGTACTTC.